A single sample gave rise to the 32 T cell receptor beta chains below, sequenced in a study of PD-1 blockade in classical Hodgkin lymphoma. Documented time point: cycle 4 day 1 (C4D1), after about 6 weeks of nivolumab. Autologous stem cell transplantation was followed by relapse in every patient, and brentuximab vedotin exposure varied. The method was immunoSEQ multiplex PCR; TCRdb's version includes in-frame clones alone and lacks a portion of them. Seen here are 23,000 or so clones, 81% observed once, and the top ten hold 22%. The sample in question was peripheral blood mononuclear cells (PBMCs), obtained before the fourth cycle of nivolumab. These receptors were taken from a human donor with classical Hodgkin lymphoma.

The chain uses TRBV2 and TRBJ2-2; 10 bases align to TRBD1. Trimming cost V 7 bases and J 3 bases; bases outside gene matches: 2. The CDR3 spans 14 residues. In germline, CDR1 is SNHLY, CDR2 FYNNEI. In DNA, the CDR3 is TGTGCCAGCACGGGACAGGGGCACACCGGGGAGCTGTTTTTT. This gives the protein CASTGQGHTGELFF.

By share of the sample, this clone is large. V usage is TRBV30 and J usage is TRBJ1-5; TRBD1 matches 7 bases. The CDR3 totals 16 residues. Germline CDR1 and CDR2: GTSNPN and SVGIG (reference sequence). V shed 1 base, J shed 2 bases, and the junction held 8 bases outside the gene matches. The DNA for the CDR3 is TGTGCCTGGAGTGCCCCAATAACAGGGGGCAATCAGCCCCAGCATTTT. Translating gives CAWSAPITGGNQPQHF.

This sequence joins TRBV2 and TRBJ1-4; no firm D call. This CDR3 is built from 15 residues. V lost 6 bases and J lost 3, with 14 bases in between. Germline V gene lookup returns CDR1 SNHLY and CDR2 FYNNEI. The CDR3 DNA is TGTGCCAGCAGGGTTCGACGGAAGCCTAATGAAAAACTGTTTTTT. Protein: CASRVRRKPNEKLFF.

The rearrangement links TRBV10-3 to TRBJ1-1; D is perhaps TRBD1 (5 bases). The V and J ends lost 6 bases and 11 bases respectively, with 19 bases between them. The CDR3 covers 13 residues. CDR1 is ENHRY, CDR2 SYGVKD, per germline. The CDR3: CAISRPETGHAFF. The CDR3 DNA reads TGTGCCATCAGCCGACCCGAAACGGGGCACGCTTTCTTT.

The chain is built from TRBV6-6 and TRBJ1-5, with 8 bases fitting TRBD1. This CDR3 has 15 amino acids. Germline V gene data show CDR1 as MNHNY and CDR2 as SVGAGI (reference sequence). The V segment lost 6 bases and the J segment 3 bases; nucleotides outside the gene matches: 7. The DNA for the CDR3 is TGTGCCAGCAGCGACGGACAGGGCGACAATCAGCCCCAGCATTTT. Amino acid sequence: CASSDGQGDNQPQHF.

This clone was seen a handful of times. This CDR3 reads CASSPRTERNQPQHF. The CDR3 DNA is TGTGCCAGCAGTCCCAGGACAGAGAGAAATCAGCCCCAGCATTTT. This chain links TRBV6-5 with TRBJ1-5, with a possible D match to TRBD1 (6 bases). Deletions cut 5 bases from V and 4 bases from J, with 15 bases between. Germline CDR1 reads MNHEY; CDR2 reads SVGAGI. This CDR3 region has 15 residues.

The rearrangement uses TRBV7-2 and TRBJ2-1, with TRBD2 matching over 11 bases. CDR3 length: 15 residues. The trim removed 4 bases at V and 4 bases at J, leaving 3 bases unmatched. CDR1 and CDR2 from the germline V gene are SGHTA and FQGNSA. The CDR3 sequence is CASSWGLAVYNEQFF. The CDR3 nucleotides are TGTGCCAGCAGCTGGGGACTAGCGGTTTACAATGAGCAGTTCTTC.

The chain uses TRBV28 and TRBJ2-2; 9 bases agree with TRBD1. CDR3 length: 16 residues. Trimming took 4 bases from V and 4 from J; bases not matched to a gene: 7. Germline CDR1 is MDHEN and CDR2 is SYDVKM. The CDR3 reads CASSSWTGVGTGELFF. Here the CDR3 DNA reads TGTGCCAGCAGTTCCTGGACAGGGGTGGGCACCGGGGAGCTGTTTTTT.

The chain combines TRBV6-1 with TRBJ2-3; TRBD1 aligns across 12 bases. The CDR3 is 15 residues long. The V gene's germline CDR1 is MNHNS and CDR2 SASEGT. Germline trimming cut 3 bases from V and 15 bases from J; bases unmatched to any gene: 13. This CDR3 is CASSDGGTGGLKGYF. CDR3 sequence (DNA): TGTGCCAGCAGTGACGGAGGGACAGGGGGCCTAAAGGGCTATTTT.

The V call is TRBV2, the J call TRBJ2-3; TRBD1 agrees at 8 bases. This CDR3 is 15 amino acids long. The V gene's germline CDR1 is SNHLY and CDR2 FYNNEI. Germline trimming cut 8 bases from V and 3 bases from J; bases unmatched to any gene: 10. Written as DNA, the CDR3 is TGTGCCAGCGGGGTGGACAGGGATTTAACAGATACGCAGTATTTT. The encoded protein is CASGVDRDLTDTQYF.

The V call is TRBV6-5, the J call TRBJ2-6; D call uncertain. The length of the CDR3 is 13 residues. Germline loops: CDR1 MNHEY, CDR2 SVGAGI. The germline V and J ends were trimmed by 6 bases and 5 bases, with 8 bases remaining between them. The CDR3 DNA reads TGTGCCAGCAGCCCTTGGAGGGCCAACGTCCTGACTTTC. Translating it yields CASSPWRANVLTF.

CDR3 region: CASSISGDGGNTIYF. DNA for the CDR3: TGCGCCAGCAGTATCTCCGGGGACGGTGGAAACACCATATATTTT. The chain employs TRBV5-1 and TRBJ1-3; a weak D match, TRBD1 (5 bases). Between the trimmed V and J ends, which lost 5 bases and 3 bases, there was a span of 15 bases. CDR1 SGHRS and CDR2 YFSETQ come from the germline V gene. The CDR3 is made up of 15 amino acids.

This clone was found a few times. CDR3 sequence: CASTWDDGTEAFF. The CDR3 nucleotides read TGTGCCAGCACCTGGGACGACGGAACTGAAGCTTTCTTT. V is TRBV4-2 and J is TRBJ1-1; a possible D gene is TRBD1 (5 bases). The CDR3 spans 13 residues. The ends were cut back, 7 bases at V and 5 bases at J, with 14 bases in the middle. Germline V gene data show CDR1 as LGHNA and CDR2 as YNFKEQ.

The chain combines TRBV28 with TRBJ1-1, with 7 bases identical to TRBD1. This CDR3 comprises 15 residues. V lost 5 bases, J lost 4 bases, and 10 bases stayed unmatched. Germline values: CDR1 MDHEN, CDR2 SYDVKM. The DNA for the CDR3 is TGTGCCAGCAGTCTTACAGGGGCGGGAACCACTGAAGCTTTCTTT. This translates into CASSLTGAGTTEAFF.

The chain is built from TRBV5-1 and TRBJ2-1; tentative D call: TRBD1 (6 bases). The germline V gene has CDR1 SGHRS and CDR2 YFSETQ. V lost 0 bases and J 6 bases, leaving 13 bases between the germline ends. The CDR3 runs to 15 residues. CDR3 protein: CASSLDTGHLNEQFF. The CDR3 region has the DNA TGCGCCAGCAGCTTGGATACAGGGCACCTCAATGAGCAGTTCTTC.

This chain links TRBV19 with TRBJ1-5; D unresolved. CDR1 is LNHDA, CDR2 SQIVND, per germline (reference sequence). Trimming pared 5 bases from V and 0 bases from J, leaving 8 bases between. This CDR3 has 14 amino acids. CDR3 in DNA: TGTGCCAGTAGTTTTGGGGATAGCAATCAGCCCCAGCATTTT. Protein: CASSFGDSNQPQHF.

This clone was counted a few times. V gene TRBV6-1 combines with J gene TRBJ2-3; D unresolved. The V end lost 4 bases, the J end lost 2 bases, and 13 bases lay between the germline ends. This CDR3 spans 15 amino acids. CDR1 is MNHNS and CDR2 is SASEGT in the germline V gene. The CDR3 region is CASSVSHYPTDTQYF. The CDR3 DNA sequence: TGTGCCAGCAGTGTGTCTCATTACCCCACAGATACGCAGTATTTT.

This clone was observed a few times. The chain joins TRBV7-8 to TRBJ2-1, with D perhaps TRBD1 or TRBD2 (5 bases each). The V end lost 3 bases, the J end lost 8 bases, and 11 bases lay between the germline ends. Looked up from germline, CDR1 is SGHVS and CDR2 is FQNEAQ. CDR3 length: 13 residues. As DNA, the CDR3 is TGTGCCAGCAGCTTGGGACCAGCGGATGAGCAGTTCTTC. Amino acids: CASSLGPADEQFF.

The V gene is TRBV5-5, the J gene TRBJ1-1; unclear D gene. Deletions cut 1 base from V and 5 bases from J, with 12 bases between. The V gene's germline CDR1 is SGHKS and CDR2 YYEKEE (reference sequence). There are 14 residues in the CDR3. CDR3 nucleotides: TGTGCCAGCAGCTTGTCAGGTACGAAAACTGAAGCTTTCTTT. Amino acids: CASSLSGTKTEAFF.

This clone was detected only once. The chain couples TRBV29-1 to TRBJ2-7; TRBD1 matches 8 bases. CDR1 and CDR2 from the germline V gene are SQVTM and ANQGSEA. This CDR3 region has 12 residues. The junction had 1 base not matched to a gene; V was cut back by 6 bases and J by 0 bases. The CDR3 DNA follows: TGCAGCGTGGGACAGGCCTCCTACGAGCAGTACTTC. Encoded protein: CSVGQASYEQYF.

The chain combines TRBV11-2 with TRBJ1-1; D ambiguous. The CDR3 spans 13 residues. V was clipped by 3 bases and J by 1 base, with 6 bases between them. The germline gives CDR1 SGHAT, CDR2 FQNNGV. Here the CDR3 reads CASSLAANTEAFF. The CDR3 nucleotides are TGTGCCAGCAGCTTGGCGGCGAACACTGAAGCTTTCTTT.

The chain recombines TRBV6-1 with TRBJ2-5; D is perhaps TRBD2 (5 bases). The CDR3 is made up of 13 amino acids. The V end was cut by 2 bases, the J end by 5 bases, with 9 bases between. Germline lookup yields CDR1 MNHNS and CDR2 SASEGT. The CDR3 sequence: CASSESSSETQYF. In DNA form, the CDR3 reads TGTGCCAGCAGTGAATCTAGCTCCGAGACCCAGTACTTC.

V gene TRBV30 combines with J gene TRBJ1-1, with 8 bases matching TRBD1. Germline V gene sequence: CDR1 GTSNPN, CDR2 SVGIG (reference sequence). The CDR3 sequence is 11 residues long. Unmatched junction bases numbered 2, after V lost 7 bases and J lost 4 bases. The CDR3 here is CASGTGTEAFF. CDR3 DNA: TGTGCCTCGGGGACAGGCACTGAAGCTTTCTTT. The full variable domain, with the rest looked up from reference TRBV30 and TRBJ1-1, is SQTIHQWPATLVQPVGSPLSLECTVEGTSNPNLYWYRQAAGRGLQLLFYSVGIGQISSEVPQNLSASRPQDRQFILSSKKLLLSDSGFYLCASGTGTEAFFGQGTRLTVV.

This chain connects TRBV5-1 to TRBJ1-4; D is ambiguous. This CDR3 is 15 amino acids long. V lost 0 bases, J lost 8 bases, and 14 bases lay in between. Germline V gene lookup returns CDR1 SGHRS and CDR2 YFSETQ. The CDR3 DNA reads TGCGCCAGCAGCTTGGACGGCACTCGTACCGAAAAACTGTTTTTT. Protein product: CASSLDGTRTEKLFF.

The chain employs TRBV5-1 and TRBJ1-6; D perhaps matches TRBD1 (6 bases). Germline V CDR1 and CDR2: SGHRS, YFSETQ. Trimming took 1 base from V and 7 from J, leaving 12 bases between them. The CDR3 has 15 amino acids. This CDR3 reads CASSLSSTGNSPLHF. The CDR3 DNA follows: TGCGCCAGCAGCTTGAGTTCGACAGGAAATTCACCCCTCCACTTT.

This clone was detected once. The genes are TRBV6-1 and TRBJ1-1; no definite D call. Looked up from germline, CDR1 is MNHNS and CDR2 is SASEGT. The V end was cut by 7 bases, the J end by 0 bases, with 9 bases between. This CDR3 comprises 13 residues. CDR3 sequence: CASIGQLNTEAFF. Here the CDR3 DNA reads TGTGCCAGCATAGGCCAGCTGAACACTGAAGCTTTCTTT.

The V and J genes are TRBV9 and TRBJ2-5; D gene ambiguous. Germline CDR1 SGDLS, CDR2 YYNGEE. V lost 0 bases and J 5 bases, leaving 8 bases between the germline ends. The CDR3 totals 13 residues. CDR3 bases: TGTGCCAGCAGCGTAGGCGGCTCGGAGACCCAGTACTTC. Its translation: CASSVGGSETQYF.

The chain couples TRBV2 to TRBJ2-5; D uncertain. CDR1 is SNHLY and CDR2 is FYNNEI in the germline V gene. CDR3 length equals 13 residues. V was shortened by 6 bases and J by 5 bases, with 13 bases between the two germline ends. The CDR3 protein is CASSDSSRETQYF. CDR3 DNA: TGTGCCAGCAGCGACTCTAGTCGCGAGACCCAGTACTTC.

This chain uses TRBV5-1 with TRBJ2-7; D is perhaps TRBD2 (6 bases). Trimming removed 4 bases from V and 6 bases from J, with 17 bases in between. CDR3 size: 14 residues. The V gene's germline CDR1 is SGHRS and CDR2 YFSETQ. The CDR3 protein is CASSRGYEDLEQYF. The CDR3 bases are TGCGCCAGCAGCCGGGGGTATGAGGACCTCGAGCAGTACTTC.

The sample holds one count of this clone. The chain is built from TRBV9 and TRBJ2-1, with D unclear. The germline CDR1 and CDR2 sequences are SGDLS and YYNGEE. The CDR3 covers 13 residues. V dropped 0 bases and J dropped 11 bases, with 12 bases sitting between them. CDR3: CASSVAEKYQQFF. The DNA for the CDR3 is TGTGCCAGCAGCGTAGCCGAGAAATATCAGCAGTTCTTC.

This chain joins TRBV5-1 and TRBJ2-1; 12 bases line up with TRBD2. CDR1 is SGHRS and CDR2 is YFSETQ in the germline V gene. The V gene end was trimmed by 5 bases and the J gene end by 2 bases; junction bases not matched to a gene: 8. This CDR3 is built from 17 residues. The CDR3 sequence is CASRSTSGSGTYNEQFF. DNA of the CDR3: TGCGCCAGCAGATCGACTAGCGGGAGTGGGACCTACAATGAGCAGTTCTTC.

This clone turned up a few times. The CDR3 sequence is CASSFRDRDGYGYTF. CDR3 sequence (DNA): TGTGCCAGCAGCTTCCGGGACAGGGACGGCTATGGCTACACCTTC. V and J are TRBV5-4 and TRBJ1-2; 9 bases fit TRBD1. CDR1 is SGHNT, CDR2 YYREEE, per germline (reference sequence). V gave up 2 bases and J gave up 4 bases; unmatched junction bases: 6. The CDR3 is 15 residues long.